This TCR beta chain was retrieved from a study of OX40 agonist ivuxolimab in advanced cancers. Whole-study context: Three patients had partial responses: one hepatocellular carcinoma, two cutaneous melanoma.

This clone was counted a few times. Sequencing was performed with immunoSEQ multiplex PCR; in TCRdb, only in-frame clones are kept and a portion is missing. Among about 73,000 clones listed, approximately 90% were seen once. V lost 0 bases, J lost 6 bases, and 10 bases lay in between. This CDR3 is built from 13 residues. Germline V gives CDR1 SGHKS, CDR2 YYEKEE (reference sequence). The source is an adult with an advanced solid tumor such as melanoma, head and neck, liver or kidney cancer. Sample: CD4+ or CD8+ T cells sorted from blood, taken in a trial of the OX40 agonist ivuxolimab. This chain joins TRBV5-5 and TRBJ2-7, with D unclear. This CDR3 reads CASSLGGRSEQYF. The CDR3 nucleotides are TGTGCCAGCAGCTTGGGGGGAAGGAGCGAGCAGTACTTC.